These 6 T cell receptor beta chains came from one sample sequenced in a study of blood T cell repertoires in COVID-19. The protocol was immunoSEQ multiplex PCR, while the TCRdb copy is restricted to in-frame clones and leaves out a portion. Among about 220,000 clones, 84% were seen once, and the ten largest hold 9.7%. Source material: peripheral blood. These TCRs come from a man aged 50 to 60 with active or convalescent COVID-19.

The rearrangement uses TRBV4-1 and TRBJ1-6, with 10 bases fitting TRBD1. The V gene's germline CDR1 is MGHRA and CDR2 YSYEKL. Germline trimming cut 0 bases from V and 9 bases from J; bases unmatched to any gene: 2. The CDR3 loop spans 15 amino acids. The DNA for the CDR3 is TGCGCCAGCAGCCAAGATCGGGACAGGGGTTCACCCCTCCACTTT. Translation gives CASSQDRDRGSPLHF.

The genes are TRBV7-2 and TRBJ2-1; 9 positions match TRBD2. CDR3 size: 15 residues. Germline loops: CDR1 SGHTA, CDR2 FQGNSA. V lost 3 bases and J lost 4; bases outside the gene matches: 4. The CDR3 here is CASSFSSGGYNEQFF. The CDR3 DNA reads as TGTGCCAGCAGCTTTTCGAGCGGGGGGTACAATGAGCAGTTCTTC.

The chain links TRBV7-8 to TRBJ2-3; 7 bases map to TRBD1. V lost 1 base to trimming and J lost 2 bases; unmatched junction nucleotides: 9. CDR3 size: 17 residues. Germline V gene sequence: CDR1 SGHVS, CDR2 FQNEAQ. The CDR3 spells CASSLEWGTAITDTQYF. In DNA, the CDR3 is TGTGCCAGCAGCTTAGAGTGGGGGACAGCGATCACAGATACGCAGTATTTT.

This chain joins TRBV4-3 and TRBJ1-1, with 10 nucleotides matching TRBD1. The germline V gene has CDR1 LGHNA and CDR2 YSLEER. J gave up 5 bases and V 3 bases, and 3 bases lay outside the gene matches. CDR3 length: 14 amino acids. CDR3 sequence reads: CASSHRTGGTEAFF. The CDR3, as DNA: TGCGCCAGCAGCCACCGGACAGGGGGGACTGAAGCTTTCTTT.

This sequence joins TRBV4-3 and TRBJ2-5; 10 nucleotides match TRBD1. With V trimmed by 3 bases and J by 1 base, 5 bases remained unmatched. The CDR3 sequence is 16 residues long. Germline CDR1 reads LGHNA; CDR2 reads YSLEER. The CDR3 loop is CASSQTGTGVQETQYF. The DNA for the CDR3 is TGCGCCAGCAGCCAGACCGGGACAGGGGTCCAAGAGACCCAGTACTTC.

V is TRBV7-2 and J is TRBJ2-5; D is perhaps TRBD2 (5 bases). The V end lost 5 bases, the J end lost 1 base, and 17 bases lay between the germline ends. CDR3 size: 16 residues. Germline-derived CDR1 and CDR2 are SGHTA and FQGNSA. CDR3 nucleotide sequence: TGTGCCAGCAGCCCAACGTCGGGTGAGGGCCAAGAGACCCAGTACTTC. This translates into CASSPTSGEGQETQYF.